The clone carrying this TCR beta chain is large by share. The antigen is not known. The assay was immunoSEQ multiplex PCR, and TCRdb's table has in-frame clones only and misses some. The sample comprises about 5,800 clones, roughly 80% of which are singletons, and about half rests with the top ten. This sample is part of a study of somatic mutations in cytotoxic T cells in rheumatoid arthritis. Broader study findings: Neither rheumatoid arthritis patients nor age-matched healthy controls had significantly different CD8+ T-cell clonality from the other group. Rheumatoid arthritis patients showed slight TRBV07 underrepresentation, unadjusted for multiple comparisons.

Positively selected by magnetic beads, CD4+ and CD8+ cells were purity-checked by flow cytometry. J was trimmed by 7 bases and V by 1 base; bases with no gene match: 9. Germline-derived CDR1 and CDR2 are SGHVS and FNYEAQ. The CDR3 consists of 15 residues. The V call is TRBV7-6, the J call TRBJ1-2; 7 nucleotides align to TRBD1. Sequenced sample: CD8+ T cells sorted from blood. This clonotype originated in a woman aged 45-59 years with rheumatoid arthritis. The CDR3 is CASSLEETGAGGYTF. As DNA, the CDR3 is TGTGCCAGCAGCTTAGAAGAAACAGGGGCAGGTGGCTACACCTTC.